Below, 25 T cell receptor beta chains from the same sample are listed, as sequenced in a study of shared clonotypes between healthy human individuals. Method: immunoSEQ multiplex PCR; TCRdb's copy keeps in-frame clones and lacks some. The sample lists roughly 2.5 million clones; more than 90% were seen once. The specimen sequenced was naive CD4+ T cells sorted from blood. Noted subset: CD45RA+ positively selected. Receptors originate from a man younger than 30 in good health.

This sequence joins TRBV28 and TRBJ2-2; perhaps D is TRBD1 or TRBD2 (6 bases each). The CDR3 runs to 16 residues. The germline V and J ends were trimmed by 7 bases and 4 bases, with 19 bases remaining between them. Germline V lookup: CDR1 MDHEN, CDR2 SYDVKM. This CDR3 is CASISGGWGATGELFF. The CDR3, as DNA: TGTGCCAGCATTTCCGGCGGGTGGGGGGCCACCGGGGAGCTGTTTTTT.

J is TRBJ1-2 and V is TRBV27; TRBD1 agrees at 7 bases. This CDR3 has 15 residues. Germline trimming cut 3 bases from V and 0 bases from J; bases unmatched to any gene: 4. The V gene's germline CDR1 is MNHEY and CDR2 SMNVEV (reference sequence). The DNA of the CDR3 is TGTGCCAGCAGTTTTACAGGGGCTTCTAACTATGGCTACACCTTC. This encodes CASSFTGASNYGYTF.

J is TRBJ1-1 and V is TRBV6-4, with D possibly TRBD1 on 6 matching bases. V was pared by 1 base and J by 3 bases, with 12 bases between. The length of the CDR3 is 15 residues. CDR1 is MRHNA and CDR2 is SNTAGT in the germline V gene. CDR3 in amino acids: CASSDYRDEDTEAFF. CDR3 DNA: TGTGCCAGCAGTGACTACAGGGACGAGGACACTGAAGCTTTCTTT.

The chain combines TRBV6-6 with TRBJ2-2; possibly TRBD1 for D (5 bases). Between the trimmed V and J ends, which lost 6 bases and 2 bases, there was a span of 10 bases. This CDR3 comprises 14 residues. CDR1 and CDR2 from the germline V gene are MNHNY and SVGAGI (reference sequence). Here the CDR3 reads CASRSTVNTGELFF. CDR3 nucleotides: TGTGCCAGCAGGTCGACAGTAAACACCGGGGAGCTGTTTTTT.

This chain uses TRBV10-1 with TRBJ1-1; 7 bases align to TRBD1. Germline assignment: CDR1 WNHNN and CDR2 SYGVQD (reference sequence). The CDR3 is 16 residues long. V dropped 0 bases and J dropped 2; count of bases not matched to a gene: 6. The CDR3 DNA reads TGCGCCAGCAGTGAGTCGCCCCAGGGGGATAACACTGAAGCTTTCTTT. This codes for CASSESPQGDNTEAFF.

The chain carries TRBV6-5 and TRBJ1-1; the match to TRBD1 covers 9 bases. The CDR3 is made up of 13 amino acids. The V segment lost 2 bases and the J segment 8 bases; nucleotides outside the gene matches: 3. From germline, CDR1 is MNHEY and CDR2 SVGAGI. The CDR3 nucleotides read TGTGCCAGCAGTTACCTTACAGGGGGCGAAGCTTTCTTT. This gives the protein CASSYLTGGEAFF.

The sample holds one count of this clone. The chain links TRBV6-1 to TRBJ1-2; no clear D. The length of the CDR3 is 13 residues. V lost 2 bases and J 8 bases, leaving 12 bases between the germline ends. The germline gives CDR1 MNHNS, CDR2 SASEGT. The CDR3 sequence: CASSEFGGWGYTF. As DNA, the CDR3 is TGTGCCAGCAGTGAATTTGGAGGGTGGGGCTACACCTTC.

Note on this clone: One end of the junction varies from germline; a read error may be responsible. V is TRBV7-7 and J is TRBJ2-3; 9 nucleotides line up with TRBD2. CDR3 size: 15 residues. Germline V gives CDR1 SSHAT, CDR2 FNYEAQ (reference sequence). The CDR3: CASSLIAGGTDTQYF. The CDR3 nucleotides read TGTGCTAGCAGCTTAATAGCGGGAGGCACAGATACGCAGTATTTT.

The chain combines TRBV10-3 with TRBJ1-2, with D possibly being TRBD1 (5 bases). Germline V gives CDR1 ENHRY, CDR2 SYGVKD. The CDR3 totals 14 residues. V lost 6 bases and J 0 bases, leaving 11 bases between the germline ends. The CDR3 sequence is CAISGDQANYGYTF. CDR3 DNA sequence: TGTGCCATCAGCGGGGACCAGGCTAACTATGGCTACACCTTC.

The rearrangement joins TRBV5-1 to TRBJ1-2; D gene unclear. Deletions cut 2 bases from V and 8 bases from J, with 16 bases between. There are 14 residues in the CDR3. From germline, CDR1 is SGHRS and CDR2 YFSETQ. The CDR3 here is CASSFEGPSGGYTF. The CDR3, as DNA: TGCGCCAGCAGCTTCGAGGGTCCGTCTGGGGGCTACACCTTC.

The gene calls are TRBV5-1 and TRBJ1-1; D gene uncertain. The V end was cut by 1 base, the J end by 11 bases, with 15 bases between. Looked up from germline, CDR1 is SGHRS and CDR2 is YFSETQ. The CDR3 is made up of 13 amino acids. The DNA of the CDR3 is TGCGCCAGCAGCTTGCTAGGGTCGAACGGGGCTTTCTTT. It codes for CASSLLGSNGAFF.

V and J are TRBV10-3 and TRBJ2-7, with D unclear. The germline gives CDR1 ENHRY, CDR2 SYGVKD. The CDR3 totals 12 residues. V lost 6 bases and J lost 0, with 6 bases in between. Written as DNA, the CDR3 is TGTGCCATCAGGGCCGCCTCCTACGAGCAGTACTTC. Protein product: CAIRAASYEQYF.

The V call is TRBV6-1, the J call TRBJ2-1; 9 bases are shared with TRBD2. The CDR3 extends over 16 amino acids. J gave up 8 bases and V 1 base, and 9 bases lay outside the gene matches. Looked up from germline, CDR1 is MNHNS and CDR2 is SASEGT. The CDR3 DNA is TGTGCCAGCAGTGAAGGAGCTAGCGGGGCTCTCTATGAGCAGTTCTTC. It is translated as CASSEGASGALYEQFF.

The CDR3 loop reads CAISQGASTNEKLFF. CDR3 nucleotide sequence: TGTGCCATCAGCCAGGGAGCGTCGACTAATGAAAAACTGTTTTTT. The chain combines TRBV10-3 with TRBJ1-4; tentatively, D is TRBD1 (5 bases). V lost 6 bases to trimming and J lost 2 bases, with 13 bases between them. The CDR3 has 15 amino acids. Germline CDR1 ENHRY, CDR2 SYGVKD.

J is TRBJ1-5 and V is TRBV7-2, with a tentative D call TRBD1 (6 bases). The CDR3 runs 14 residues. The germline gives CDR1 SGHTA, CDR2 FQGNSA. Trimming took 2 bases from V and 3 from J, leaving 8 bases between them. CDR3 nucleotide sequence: TGTGCCAGCAGCTTAAACAGGGCCAATCAGCCCCAGCATTTT. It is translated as CASSLNRANQPQHF.

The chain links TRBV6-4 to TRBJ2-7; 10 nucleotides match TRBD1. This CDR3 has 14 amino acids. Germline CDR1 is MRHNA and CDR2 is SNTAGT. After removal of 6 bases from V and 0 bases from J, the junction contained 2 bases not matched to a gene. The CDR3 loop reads CASSRDRGSYEQYF. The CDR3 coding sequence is TGTGCCAGCAGCCGGGACAGGGGCTCCTACGAGCAGTACTTC.

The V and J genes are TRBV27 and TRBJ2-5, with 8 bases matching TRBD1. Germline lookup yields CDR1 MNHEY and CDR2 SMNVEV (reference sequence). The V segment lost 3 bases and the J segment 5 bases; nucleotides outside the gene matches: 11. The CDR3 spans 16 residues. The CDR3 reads CASSFSSAGGAETQYF. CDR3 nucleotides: TGTGCCAGCAGTTTTTCTTCGGCAGGGGGCGCGGAGACCCAGTACTTC.

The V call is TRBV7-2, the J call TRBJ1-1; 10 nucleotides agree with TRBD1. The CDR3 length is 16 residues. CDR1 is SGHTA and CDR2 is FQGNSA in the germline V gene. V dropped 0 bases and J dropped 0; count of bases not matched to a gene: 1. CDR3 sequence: CASSLAGTGVNTEAFF. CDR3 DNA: TGTGCCAGCAGCTTAGCCGGGACAGGGGTGAACACTGAAGCTTTCTTT.

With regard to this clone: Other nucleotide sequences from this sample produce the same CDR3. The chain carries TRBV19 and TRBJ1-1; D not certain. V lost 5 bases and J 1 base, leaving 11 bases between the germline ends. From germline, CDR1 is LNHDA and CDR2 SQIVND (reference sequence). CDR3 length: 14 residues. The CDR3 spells CASSSRVGNTEAFF. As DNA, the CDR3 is TGTGCCAGTAGTTCGAGGGTTGGGAACACTGAAGCTTTCTTT.

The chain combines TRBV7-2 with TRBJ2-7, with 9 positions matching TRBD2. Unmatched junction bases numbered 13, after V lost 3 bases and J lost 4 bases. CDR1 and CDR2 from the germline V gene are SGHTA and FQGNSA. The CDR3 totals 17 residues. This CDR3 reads CASSFVVGGTSSYEQYF. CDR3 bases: TGTGCCAGCAGCTTTGTGGTTGGAGGGACTAGCTCTTACGAGCAGTACTTC.

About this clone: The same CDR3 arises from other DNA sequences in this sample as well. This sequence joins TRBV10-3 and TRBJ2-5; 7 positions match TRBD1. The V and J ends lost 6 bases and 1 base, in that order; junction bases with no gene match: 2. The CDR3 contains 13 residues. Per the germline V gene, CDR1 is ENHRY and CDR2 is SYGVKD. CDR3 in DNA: TGTGCCATCAGCGGGACAGTCCAAGAGACCCAGTACTTC. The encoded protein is CAISGTVQETQYF.

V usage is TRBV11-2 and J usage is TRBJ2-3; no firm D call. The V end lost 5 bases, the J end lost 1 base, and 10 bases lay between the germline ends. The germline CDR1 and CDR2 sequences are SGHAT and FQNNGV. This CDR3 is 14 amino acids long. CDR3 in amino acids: CASSESSRTDTQYF. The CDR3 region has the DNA TGTGCCAGCAGCGAATCAAGTCGCACAGATACGCAGTATTTT.

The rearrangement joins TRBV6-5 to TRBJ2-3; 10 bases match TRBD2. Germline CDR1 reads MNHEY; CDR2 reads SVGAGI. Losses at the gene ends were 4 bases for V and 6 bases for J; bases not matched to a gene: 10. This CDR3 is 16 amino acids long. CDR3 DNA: TGTGCCAGCAGTTGGACTCTAGCGGGAGCTGGGGATACGCAGTATTTT. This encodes CASSWTLAGAGDTQYF.

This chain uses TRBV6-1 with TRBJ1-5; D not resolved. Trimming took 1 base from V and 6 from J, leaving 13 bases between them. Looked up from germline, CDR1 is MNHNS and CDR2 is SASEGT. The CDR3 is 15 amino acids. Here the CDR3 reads CASSEGKVSGQPQHF. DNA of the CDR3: TGTGCCAGCAGTGAAGGGAAGGTTAGCGGTCAGCCCCAGCATTTT.

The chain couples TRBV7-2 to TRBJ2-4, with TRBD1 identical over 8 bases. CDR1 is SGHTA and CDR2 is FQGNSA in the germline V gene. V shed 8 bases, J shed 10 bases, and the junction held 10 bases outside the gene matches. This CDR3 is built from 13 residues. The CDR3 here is CASGANRDRIQYF. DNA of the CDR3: TGTGCCAGCGGAGCAAACCGGGACAGGATTCAGTACTTC.